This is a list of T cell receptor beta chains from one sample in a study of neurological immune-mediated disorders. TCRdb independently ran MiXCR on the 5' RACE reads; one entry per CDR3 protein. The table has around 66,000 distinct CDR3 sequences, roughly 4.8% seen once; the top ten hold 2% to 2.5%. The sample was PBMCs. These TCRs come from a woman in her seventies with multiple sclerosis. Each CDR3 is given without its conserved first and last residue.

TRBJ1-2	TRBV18	ASSLVVGDGYT
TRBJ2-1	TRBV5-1	ASSIRLIGPSSYNEQF
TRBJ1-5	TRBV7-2	ASSLYGSNQPQH
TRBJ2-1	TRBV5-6	ASSGVIAGDYNEQF
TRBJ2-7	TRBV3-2	ASSRSYEQY
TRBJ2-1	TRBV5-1	ASSSSLDEQF
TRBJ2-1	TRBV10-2	ASRTSGTGEQF
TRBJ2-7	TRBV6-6	ASKAGTEAYEQY
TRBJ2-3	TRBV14	ASSQVGLEGFGHTTDTQY
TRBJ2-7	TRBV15	ATSSLAVTYEQY
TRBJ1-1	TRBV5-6	ASRSGQVFMNTEAF
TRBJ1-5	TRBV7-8	ASSSIGLYSNQPQH
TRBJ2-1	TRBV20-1	SAEDRVNEQF
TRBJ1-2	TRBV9	ASNGDRGYGYT
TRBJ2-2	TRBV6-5	ASTLAGYTGELF